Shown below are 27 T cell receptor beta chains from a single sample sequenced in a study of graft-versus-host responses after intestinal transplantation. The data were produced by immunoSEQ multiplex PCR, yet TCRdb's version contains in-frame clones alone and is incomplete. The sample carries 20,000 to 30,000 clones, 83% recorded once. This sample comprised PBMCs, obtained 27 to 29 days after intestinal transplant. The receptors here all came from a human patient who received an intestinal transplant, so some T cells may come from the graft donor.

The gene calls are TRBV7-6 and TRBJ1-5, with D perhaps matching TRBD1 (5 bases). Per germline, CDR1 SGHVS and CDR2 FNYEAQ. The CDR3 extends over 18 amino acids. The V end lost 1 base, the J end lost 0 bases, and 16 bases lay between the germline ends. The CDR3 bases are TGTGCCAGCAGCTTAGATTCGCGGGACGGCTATAGCAATCAGCCCCAGCATTTT. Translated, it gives CASSLDSRDGYSNQPQHF. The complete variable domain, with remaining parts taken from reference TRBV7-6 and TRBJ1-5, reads GAGVSQSPRYKVTKRGQDVALRCDPISGHVSLYWYRQALGQGPEFLTYFNYEAQQDKSGLPNDRFSAERPEGSISTLTIQRTEQRDSAMYRCASSLDSRDGYSNQPQHFGDGTRLSIL.

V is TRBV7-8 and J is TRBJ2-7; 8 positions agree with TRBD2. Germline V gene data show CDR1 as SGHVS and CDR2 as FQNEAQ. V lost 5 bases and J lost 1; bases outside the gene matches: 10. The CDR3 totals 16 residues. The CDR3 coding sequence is TGTGCCAGCAGCGCGGAAATAACGGGGGGGTCCTACGAGCAGTACTTC. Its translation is CASSAEITGGSYEQYF.

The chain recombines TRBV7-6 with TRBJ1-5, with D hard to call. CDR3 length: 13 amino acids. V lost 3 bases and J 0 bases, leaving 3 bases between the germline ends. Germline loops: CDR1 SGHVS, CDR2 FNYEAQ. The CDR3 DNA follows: TGTGCCAGCAGCTTGGATAGCAATCAGCCCCAGCATTTT. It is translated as CASSLDSNQPQHF.

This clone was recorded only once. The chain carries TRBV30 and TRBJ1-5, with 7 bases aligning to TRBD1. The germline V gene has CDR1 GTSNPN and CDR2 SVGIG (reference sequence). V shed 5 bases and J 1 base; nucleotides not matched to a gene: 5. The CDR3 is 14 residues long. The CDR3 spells CAWGPGQSNQPQHF. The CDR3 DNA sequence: TGTGCCTGGGGGCCGGGACAGAGCAATCAGCCCCAGCATTTT.

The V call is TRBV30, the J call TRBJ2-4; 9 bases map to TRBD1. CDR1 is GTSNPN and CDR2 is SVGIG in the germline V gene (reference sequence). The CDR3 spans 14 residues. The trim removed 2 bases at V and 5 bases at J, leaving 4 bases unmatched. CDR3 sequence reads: CAWSFWTGENIQYF. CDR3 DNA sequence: TGTGCCTGGAGTTTCTGGACAGGGGAAAACATTCAGTACTTC.

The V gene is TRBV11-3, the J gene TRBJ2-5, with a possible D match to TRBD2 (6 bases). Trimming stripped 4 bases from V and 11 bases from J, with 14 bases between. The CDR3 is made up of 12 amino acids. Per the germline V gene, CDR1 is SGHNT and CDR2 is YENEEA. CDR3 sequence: CASSSPGGEQYF. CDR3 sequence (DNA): TGTGCCAGCAGCTCCCCCGGGGGTGAGCAGTACTTC.

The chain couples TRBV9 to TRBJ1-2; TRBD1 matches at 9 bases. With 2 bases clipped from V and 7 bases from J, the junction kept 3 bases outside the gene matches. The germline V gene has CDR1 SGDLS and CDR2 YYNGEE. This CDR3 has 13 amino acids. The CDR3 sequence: CASSVGQGPGYTF. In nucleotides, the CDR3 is TGTGCCAGCAGCGTGGGACAGGGACCTGGCTACACCTTC.

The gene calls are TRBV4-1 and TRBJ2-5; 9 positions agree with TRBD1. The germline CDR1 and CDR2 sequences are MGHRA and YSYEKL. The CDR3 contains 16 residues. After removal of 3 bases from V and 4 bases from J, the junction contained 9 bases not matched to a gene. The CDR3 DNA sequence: TGCGCCAGCAGCCAGGCACCGGGACAGGGTGGAGAGACCCAGTACTTC. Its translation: CASSQAPGQGGETQYF.

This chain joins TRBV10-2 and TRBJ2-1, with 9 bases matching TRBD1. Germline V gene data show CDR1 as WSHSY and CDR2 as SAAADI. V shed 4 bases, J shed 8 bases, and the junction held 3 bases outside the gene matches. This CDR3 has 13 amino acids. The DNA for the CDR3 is TGCGCCAGCAGTGTGGGACAGGGTTATGAGCAGTTCTTC. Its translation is CASSVGQGYEQFF.

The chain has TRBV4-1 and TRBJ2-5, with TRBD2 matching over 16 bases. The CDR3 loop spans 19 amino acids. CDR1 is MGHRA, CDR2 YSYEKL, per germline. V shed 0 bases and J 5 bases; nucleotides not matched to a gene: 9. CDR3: CASSQDKGGLAGGWETQYF. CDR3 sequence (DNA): TGCGCCAGCAGCCAAGATAAGGGGGGACTAGCGGGAGGGTGGGAGACCCAGTACTTC.

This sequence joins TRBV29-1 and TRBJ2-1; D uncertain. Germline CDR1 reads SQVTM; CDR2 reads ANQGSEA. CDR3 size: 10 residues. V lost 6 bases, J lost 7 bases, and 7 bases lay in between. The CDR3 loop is CSVSRNEQFF. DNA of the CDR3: TGCAGCGTAAGCAGGAATGAGCAGTTCTTC.

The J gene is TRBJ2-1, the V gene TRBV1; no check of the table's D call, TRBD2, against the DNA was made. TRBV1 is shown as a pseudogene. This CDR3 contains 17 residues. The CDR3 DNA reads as TGCACCAGCAGCCAAGATCCCGGGGGGGTCTCCTACAATGAGCAGTTCTTC. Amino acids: CTSSQDPGGVSYNEQFF.

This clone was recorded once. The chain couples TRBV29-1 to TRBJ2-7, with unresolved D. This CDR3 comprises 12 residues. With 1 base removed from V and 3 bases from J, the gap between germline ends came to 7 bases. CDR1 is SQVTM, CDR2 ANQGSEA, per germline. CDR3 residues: CSVEADVYEQYF. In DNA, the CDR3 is TGCAGCGTTGAAGCTGACGTCTACGAGCAGTACTTC.

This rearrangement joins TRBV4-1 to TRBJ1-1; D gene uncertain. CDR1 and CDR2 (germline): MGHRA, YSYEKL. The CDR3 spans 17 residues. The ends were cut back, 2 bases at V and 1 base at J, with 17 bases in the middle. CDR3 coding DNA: TGCGCCAGCAGCCAAAGGGAAGGTCAGTTGGAGAACACTGAAGCTTTCTTT. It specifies CASSQREGQLENTEAFF.

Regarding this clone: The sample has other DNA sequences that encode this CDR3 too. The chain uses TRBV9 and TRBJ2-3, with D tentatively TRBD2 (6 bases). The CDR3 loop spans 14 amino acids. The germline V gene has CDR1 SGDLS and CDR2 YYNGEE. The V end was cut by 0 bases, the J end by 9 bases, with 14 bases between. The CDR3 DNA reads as TGTGCCAGCAGCGTAGGACTAGTGGCGGACACGCAGTATTTT. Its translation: CASSVGLVADTQYF. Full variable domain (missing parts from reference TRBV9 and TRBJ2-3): DSGVTQTPKHLITATGQRVTLRCSPRSGDLSVYWYQQSLDQGLQFLIQYYNGEERAKGNILERFSAQQFPDLHSELNLSSLELGDSALYFCASSVGLVADTQYFGPGTRLTVL.

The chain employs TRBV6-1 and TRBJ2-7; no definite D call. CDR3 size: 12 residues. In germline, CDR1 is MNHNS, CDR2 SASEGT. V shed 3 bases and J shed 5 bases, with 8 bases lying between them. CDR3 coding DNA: TGTGCCAGCAGTGATTTTAGGGACGAGCAGTACTTC. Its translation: CASSDFRDEQYF.

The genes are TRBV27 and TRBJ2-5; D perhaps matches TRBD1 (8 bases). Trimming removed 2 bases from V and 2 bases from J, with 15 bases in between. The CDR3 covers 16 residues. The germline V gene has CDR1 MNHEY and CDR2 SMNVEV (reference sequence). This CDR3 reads CASSLTGGVWQETQYF. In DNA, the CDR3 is TGTGCCAGCAGTTTAACAGGGGGGGTCTGGCAAGAGACCCAGTACTTC.

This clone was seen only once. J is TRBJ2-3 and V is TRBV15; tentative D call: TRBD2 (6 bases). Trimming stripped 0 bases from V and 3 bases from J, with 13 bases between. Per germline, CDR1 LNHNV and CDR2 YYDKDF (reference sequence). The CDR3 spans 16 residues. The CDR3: CATSRDGRRLTDTQYF. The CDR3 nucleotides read TGTGCCACCAGCAGAGATGGGAGGAGGTTAACAGATACGCAGTATTTT.

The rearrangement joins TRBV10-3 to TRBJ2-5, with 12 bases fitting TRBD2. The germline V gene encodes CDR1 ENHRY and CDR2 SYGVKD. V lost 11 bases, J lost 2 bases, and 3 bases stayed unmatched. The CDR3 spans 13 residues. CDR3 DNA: TGTGCCGCTAGCGGGGGGGAGCAAGAGACCCAGTACTTC. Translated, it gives CAASGGEQETQYF.

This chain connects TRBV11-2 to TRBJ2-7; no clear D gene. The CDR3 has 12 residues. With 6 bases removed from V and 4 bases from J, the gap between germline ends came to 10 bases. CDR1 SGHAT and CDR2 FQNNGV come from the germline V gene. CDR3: CASRFGQYEQYF. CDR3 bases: TGTGCCAGCAGATTCGGTCAGTACGAGCAGTACTTC. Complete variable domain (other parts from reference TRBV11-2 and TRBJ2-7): EAGVAQSPRYKIIEKRQSVAFWCNPISGHATLYWYQQILGQGPKLLIQFQNNGVVDDSQLPKDRFSAERLKGVDSTLKIQPAKLEDSAVYLCASRFGQYEQYFGPGTRLTVT.

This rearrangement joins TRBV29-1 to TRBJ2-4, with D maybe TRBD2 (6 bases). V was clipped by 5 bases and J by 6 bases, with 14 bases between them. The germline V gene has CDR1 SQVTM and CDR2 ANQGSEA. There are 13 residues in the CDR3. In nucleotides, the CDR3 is TGCAGCGTTTTAGCGGAAACCTTAAACATTCAGTACTTC. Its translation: CSVLAETLNIQYF.

The CDR3, as DNA: TGTGCCAGCAGTCCGTTTGCGAGGGGGGAGGAGACCCAGTACTTC. Its protein product is CASSPFARGEETQYF. The chain uses TRBV27 and TRBJ2-5; D is possibly TRBD1 or TRBD2 (6 bases each). The V gene's germline CDR1 is MNHEY and CDR2 SMNVEV (reference sequence). Trimming left V 5 bases short and J 5 bases short, with 18 bases between. This CDR3 region has 15 residues.

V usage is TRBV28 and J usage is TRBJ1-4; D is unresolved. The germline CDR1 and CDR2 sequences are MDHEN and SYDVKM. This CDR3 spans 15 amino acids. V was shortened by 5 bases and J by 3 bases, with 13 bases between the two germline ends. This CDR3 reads CASSLAGGPNEKLFF. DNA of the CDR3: TGTGCCAGCAGTCTGGCGGGTGGTCCTAATGAAAAACTGTTTTTT.

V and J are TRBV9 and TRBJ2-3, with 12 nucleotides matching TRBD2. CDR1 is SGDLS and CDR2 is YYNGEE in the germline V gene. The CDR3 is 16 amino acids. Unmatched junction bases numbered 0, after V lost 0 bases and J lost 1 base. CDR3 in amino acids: CASSVGTSGGTDTQYF. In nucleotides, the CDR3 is TGTGCCAGCAGCGTAGGGACTAGCGGGGGCACAGATACGCAGTATTTT.

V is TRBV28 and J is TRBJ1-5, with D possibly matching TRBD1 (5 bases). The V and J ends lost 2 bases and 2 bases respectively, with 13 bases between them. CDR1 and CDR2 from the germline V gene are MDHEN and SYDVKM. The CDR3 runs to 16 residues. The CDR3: CASSLAADSGNQPQHF. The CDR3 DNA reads TGTGCCAGCAGTTTAGCGGCAGACAGTGGCAATCAGCCCCAGCATTTT.

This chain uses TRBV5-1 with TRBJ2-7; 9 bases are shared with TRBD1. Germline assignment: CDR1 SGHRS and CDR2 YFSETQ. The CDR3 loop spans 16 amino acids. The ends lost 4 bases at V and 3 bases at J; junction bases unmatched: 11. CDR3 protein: CASSRRRGQGYYEQYF. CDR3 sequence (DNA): TGCGCCAGCAGCCGCAGGCGGGGACAGGGCTACTACGAGCAGTACTTC.

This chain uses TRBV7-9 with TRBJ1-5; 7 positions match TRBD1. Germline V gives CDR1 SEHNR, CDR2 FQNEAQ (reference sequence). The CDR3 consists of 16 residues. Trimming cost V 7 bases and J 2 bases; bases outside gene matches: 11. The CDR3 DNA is TGTGCCAGCACTCAAGGAACGACAGGGCGCAATCAGCCCCAGCATTTT. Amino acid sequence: CASTQGTTGRNQPQHF. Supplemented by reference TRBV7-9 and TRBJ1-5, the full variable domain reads DTGVSQNPRHKITKRGQNVTFRCDPISEHNRLYWYRQTLGQGPEFLTYFQNEAQLEKSRLLSDRFSAERPKGSFSTLEIQRTEQGDSAMYLCASTQGTTGRNQPQHFGDGTRLSIL.